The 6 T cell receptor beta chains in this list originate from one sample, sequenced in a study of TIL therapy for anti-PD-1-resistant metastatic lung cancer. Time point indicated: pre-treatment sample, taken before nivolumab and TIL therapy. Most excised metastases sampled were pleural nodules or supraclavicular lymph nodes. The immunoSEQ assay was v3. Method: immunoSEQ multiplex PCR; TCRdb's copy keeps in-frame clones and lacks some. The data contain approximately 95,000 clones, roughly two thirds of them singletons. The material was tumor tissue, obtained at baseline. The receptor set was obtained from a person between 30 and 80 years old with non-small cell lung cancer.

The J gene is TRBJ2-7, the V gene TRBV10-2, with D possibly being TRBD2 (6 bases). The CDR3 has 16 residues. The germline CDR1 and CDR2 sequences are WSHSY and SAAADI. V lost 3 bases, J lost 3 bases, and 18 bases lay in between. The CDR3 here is CASSDPVPGAHYEQYF. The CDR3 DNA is TGCGCCAGCAGTGACCCAGTACCGGGAGCGCACTACGAGCAGTACTTC.

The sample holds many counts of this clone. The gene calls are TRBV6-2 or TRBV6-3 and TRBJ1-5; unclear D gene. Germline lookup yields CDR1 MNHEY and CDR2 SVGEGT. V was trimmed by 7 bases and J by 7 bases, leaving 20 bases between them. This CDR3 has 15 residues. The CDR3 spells CASTPDFGPQQPQHF. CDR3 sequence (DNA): TGTGCCAGCACCCCCGACTTTGGGCCCCAACAGCCCCAGCATTTT.

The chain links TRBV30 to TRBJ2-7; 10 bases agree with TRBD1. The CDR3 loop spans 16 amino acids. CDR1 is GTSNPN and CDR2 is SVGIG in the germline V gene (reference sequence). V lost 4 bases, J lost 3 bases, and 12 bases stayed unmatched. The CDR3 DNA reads TGTGCCTGGACCCGGACAGGGGGAGGTCTATTCTACGAGCAGTACTTC. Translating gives CAWTRTGGGLFYEQYF. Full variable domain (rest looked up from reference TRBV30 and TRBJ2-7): SQTIHQWPATLVQPVGSPLSLECTVEGTSNPNLYWYRQAAGRGLQLLFYSVGIGQISSEVPQNLSASRPQDRQFILSSKKLLLSDSGFYLCAWTRTGGGLFYEQYFGPGTRLTVT.

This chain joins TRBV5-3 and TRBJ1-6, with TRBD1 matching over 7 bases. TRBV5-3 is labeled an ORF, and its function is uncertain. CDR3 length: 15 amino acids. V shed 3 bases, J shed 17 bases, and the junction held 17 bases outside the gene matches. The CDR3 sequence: CARSSRIHRGSLVHF. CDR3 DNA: TGTGCCAGAAGCTCGCGTATCCACAGGGGTAGTCTGGTCCACTTT.

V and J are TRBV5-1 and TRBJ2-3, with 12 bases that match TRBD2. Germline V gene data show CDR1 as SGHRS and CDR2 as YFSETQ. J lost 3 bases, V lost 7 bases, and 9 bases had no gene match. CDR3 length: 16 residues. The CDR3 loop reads CASEPTSGGLTDTQYF. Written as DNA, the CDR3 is TGCGCCAGCGAGCCGACTAGCGGGGGTCTAACAGATACGCAGTATTTT. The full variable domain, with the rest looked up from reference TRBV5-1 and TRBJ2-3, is KAGVTQTPRYLIKTRGQQVTLSCSPISGHRSVSWYQQTPGQGLQFLFEYFSETQRNKGNFPGRFSGRQFSNSRSEMNVSTLELGDSALYLCASEPTSGGLTDTQYFGPGTRLTVL.

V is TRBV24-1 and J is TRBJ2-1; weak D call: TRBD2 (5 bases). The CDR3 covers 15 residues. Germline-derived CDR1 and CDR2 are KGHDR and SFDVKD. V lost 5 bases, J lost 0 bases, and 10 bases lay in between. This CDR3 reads CATSAPGSSYNEQFF. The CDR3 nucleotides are TGTGCCACCAGTGCTCCGGGGAGCTCCTACAATGAGCAGTTCTTC.